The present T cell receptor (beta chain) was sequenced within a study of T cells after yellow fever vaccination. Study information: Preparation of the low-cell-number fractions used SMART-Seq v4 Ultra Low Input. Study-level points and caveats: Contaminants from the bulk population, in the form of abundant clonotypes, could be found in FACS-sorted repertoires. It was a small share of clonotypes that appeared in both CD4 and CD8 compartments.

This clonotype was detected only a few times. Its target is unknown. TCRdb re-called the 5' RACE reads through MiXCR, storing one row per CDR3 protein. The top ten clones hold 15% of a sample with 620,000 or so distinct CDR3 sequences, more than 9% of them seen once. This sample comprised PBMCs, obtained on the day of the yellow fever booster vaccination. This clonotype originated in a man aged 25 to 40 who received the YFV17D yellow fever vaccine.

As DNA, the CDR3 is TGCAGTGCTAGAACGGACTCAAACTACGAGCAGTACTTC. It yields the protein CSARTDSNYEQYF. The rearrangement links TRBV20-1 to TRBJ2-7, with a possible D match to TRBD2 (5 bases). From germline, CDR1 is DFQATT and CDR2 SNEGSKA (reference sequence). With 2 bases removed from V and 3 bases from J, the gap between germline ends came to 11 bases. The CDR3 extends over 13 amino acids.